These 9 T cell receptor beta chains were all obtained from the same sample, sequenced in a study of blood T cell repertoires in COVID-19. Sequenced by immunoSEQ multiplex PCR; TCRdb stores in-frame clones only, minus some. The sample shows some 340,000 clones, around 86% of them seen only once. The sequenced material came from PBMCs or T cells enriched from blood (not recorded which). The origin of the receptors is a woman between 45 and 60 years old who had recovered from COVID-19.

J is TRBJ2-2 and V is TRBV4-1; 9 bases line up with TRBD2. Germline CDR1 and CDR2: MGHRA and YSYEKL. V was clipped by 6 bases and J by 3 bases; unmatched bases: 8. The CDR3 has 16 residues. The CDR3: CASRPSSGAYTGELFF. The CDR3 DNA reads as TGCGCCAGCAGACCCTCTAGCGGGGCGTACACCGGGGAGCTGTTTTTT.

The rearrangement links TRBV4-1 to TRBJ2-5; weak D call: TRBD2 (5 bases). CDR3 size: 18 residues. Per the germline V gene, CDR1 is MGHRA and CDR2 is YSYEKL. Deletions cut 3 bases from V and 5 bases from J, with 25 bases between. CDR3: CASSHPFPREQSGETQYF. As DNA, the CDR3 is TGCGCCAGCAGCCATCCTTTCCCGAGGGAGCAGAGCGGCGAGACCCAGTACTTC.

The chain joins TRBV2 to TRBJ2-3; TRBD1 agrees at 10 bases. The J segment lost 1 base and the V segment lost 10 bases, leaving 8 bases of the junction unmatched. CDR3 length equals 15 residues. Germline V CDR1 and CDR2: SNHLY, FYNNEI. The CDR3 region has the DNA TGTGCCAACACCGGGACAGGGGCTGGCACAGATACGCAGTATTTT. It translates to CANTGTGAGTDTQYF.

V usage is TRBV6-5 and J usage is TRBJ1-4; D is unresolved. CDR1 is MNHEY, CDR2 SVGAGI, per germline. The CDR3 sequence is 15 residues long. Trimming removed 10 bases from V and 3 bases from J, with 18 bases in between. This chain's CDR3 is CATTAFQEANEKLFF. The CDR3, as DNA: TGTGCCACGACGGCCTTCCAGGAAGCTAATGAAAAACTGTTTTTT.

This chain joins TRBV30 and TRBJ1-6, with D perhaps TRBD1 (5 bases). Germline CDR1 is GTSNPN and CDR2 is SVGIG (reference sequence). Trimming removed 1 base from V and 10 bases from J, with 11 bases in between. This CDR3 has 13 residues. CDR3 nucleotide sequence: TGTGCCTGGAGTGAGGACATTGGGTCACCCCTCCACTTT. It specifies CAWSEDIGSPLHF.

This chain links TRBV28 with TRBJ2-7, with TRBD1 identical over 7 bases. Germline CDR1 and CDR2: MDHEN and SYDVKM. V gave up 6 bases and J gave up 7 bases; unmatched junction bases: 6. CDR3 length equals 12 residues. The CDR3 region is CASSNRGMEQYF. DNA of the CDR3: TGTGCCAGCAGCAACAGGGGCATGGAGCAGTACTTC. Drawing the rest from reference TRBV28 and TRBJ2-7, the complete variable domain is DVKVTQSSRYLVKRTGEKVFLECVQDMDHENMFWYRQDPGLGLRLIYFSYDVKMKEKGDIPEGYSVSREKKERFSLILESASTNQTSMYLCASSNRGMEQYFGPGTRLTVT.

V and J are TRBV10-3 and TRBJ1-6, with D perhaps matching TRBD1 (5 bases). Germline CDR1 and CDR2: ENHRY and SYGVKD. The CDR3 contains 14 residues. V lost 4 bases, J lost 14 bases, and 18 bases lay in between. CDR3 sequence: CAISAVGQGRSLHF. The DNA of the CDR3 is TGTGCCATCAGTGCCGTGGGGCAGGGTCGGTCCCTCCACTTT.

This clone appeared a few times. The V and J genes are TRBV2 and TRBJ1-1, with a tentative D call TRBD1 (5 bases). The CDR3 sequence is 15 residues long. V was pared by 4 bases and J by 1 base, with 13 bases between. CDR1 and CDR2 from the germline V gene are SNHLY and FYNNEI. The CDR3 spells CASSGARVGNTEAFF. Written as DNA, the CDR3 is TGTGCCAGCAGTGGAGCCAGGGTGGGGAACACTGAAGCTTTCTTT.

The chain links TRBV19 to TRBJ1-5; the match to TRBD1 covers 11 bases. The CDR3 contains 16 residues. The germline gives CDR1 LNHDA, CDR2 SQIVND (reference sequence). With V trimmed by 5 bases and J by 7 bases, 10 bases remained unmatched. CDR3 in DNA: TGTGCCAGTAGTGCTCCCGGGACAGGGGGACGGCAGCCCCAGCATTTT. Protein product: CASSAPGTGGRQPQHF.